This T cell receptor (beta chain) was sequenced during a study of blood T cell repertoires in COVID-19. Study-wide background: Acute and convalescent COVID-19 specimens originated in the United States, Italy and Spain. T cells, B-cell-depleted T cells, or PBMCs supplied cDNA or gDNA.

With 7 bases removed from V and 5 bases from J, the gap between germline ends came to 15 bases. The CDR3 is made up of 13 amino acids. Looked up from germline, CDR1 is LNHDA and CDR2 is SQIVND (reference sequence). Enrollment of patients from Seattle took place during active infection, with longitudinal follow-up. Under the authors' procedure: Amplifying reference gene primers gave estimates of nucleated cell counts. Method: immunoSEQ multiplex PCR; TCRdb's copy keeps in-frame clones and lacks some. The DNA was the basis for D and trimming; V, J and clone size are from that table. The data show around 150,000 clones, approximately 86% seen once.

Material for sequencing was peripheral blood. The sequence derives from a woman aged 40 to 50 with COVID-19, enrolled during active disease. The chain uses TRBV19 and TRBJ2-7; a possible D gene is TRBD2 (6 bases). The CDR3 nucleotides read TGTGCCAGTACCGAGGGGACTCGCAACGAGCAGTACTTC. Its protein is CASTEGTRNEQYF.